This TCR beta chain is drawn from a study of T cell repertoires in cytomegalovirus infection. From the reads, TCRdb called clonotypes with MiXCR, one entry per CDR3 protein. Altogether approximately 76,000 distinct CDR3 sequences are present, 3.5% to 4.5% being singletons, with the ten largest covering about 4.6%. This CDR3 comprises 13 residues. Germline V gives CDR1 MNHNY, CDR2 SVGAGI (reference sequence). V was shortened by 0 bases and J by 3 bases, with 6 bases between the two germline ends. There are many counts of this clonotype. The V gene is TRBV6-6, the J gene TRBJ2-7, with no clear D. The sequence derives from a human donor in good health (CMV status not recorded). Some clones in this sample may be carry-over from other donors' samples. The sequenced sample consisted of PBMCs. The CDR3 is CASSYSGFYEQYF. The CDR3 bases are TGTGCCAGCAGTTACTCAGGATTCTACGAGCAGTACTTC.